Below are 24 T cell receptor beta chains sequenced from a single sample in a study of OX40 agonist ivuxolimab in advanced cancers. Clones were read by immunoSEQ multiplex PCR, and TCRdb kept only the in-frame ones, dropping some. The table shows roughly 56,000 clones, with less than 90% occurring only once. The sample consisted of CD4+ or CD8+ T cells sorted from blood, taken in a trial of the OX40 agonist ivuxolimab. The receptors originated from an adult with an advanced solid tumor such as melanoma, head and neck, liver or kidney cancer.

This clone was picked up one time. The rearrangement joins TRBV29-1 to TRBJ2-7; 7 bases are shared with TRBD1. The CDR3 sequence is 13 residues long. V was pared by 3 bases and J by 7 bases, with 9 bases of the junction left unmatched. CDR1 SQVTM and CDR2 ANQGSEA come from the germline V gene. The CDR3 region is CSVDWTGGNEQYF. DNA for the CDR3: TGCAGCGTTGACTGGACAGGTGGTAATGAGCAGTACTTC.

This clone was counted only a few times. This rearrangement joins TRBV6-1 to TRBJ1-1; D gene unclear. The CDR3 spans 13 residues. V was trimmed by 6 bases and J by 1 base, leaving 9 bases between them. Per the germline V gene, CDR1 is MNHNS and CDR2 is SASEGT. As DNA, the CDR3 is TGTGCCAGCAGCCAGAGGGAGAACACTGAAGCTTTCTTT. Its protein product is CASSQRENTEAFF.

This rearrangement joins TRBV6-1 to TRBJ2-5, with 7 bases matching TRBD2. The V gene end was trimmed by 2 bases and the J gene end by 7 bases; junction bases not matched to a gene: 1. Germline-derived CDR1 and CDR2 are MNHNS and SASEGT. The CDR3 is 12 residues long. DNA for the CDR3: TGTGCCAGCAGTGAAACGGGGGGGACCCAGTACTTC. This encodes CASSETGGTQYF.

This clone was picked up a small number of times. This rearrangement joins TRBV18 to TRBJ2-1; 12 bases align to TRBD1. The V gene end was trimmed by 6 bases and the J gene end by 8 bases; junction bases not matched to a gene: 8. The CDR3 contains 15 residues. In germline, CDR1 is KGHSH, CDR2 LQKENI. The CDR3 DNA reads as TGTGCCAGCTCCCCCGGGACAGGGGGCTTCGATGAGCAGTTCTTC. It yields the protein CASSPGTGGFDEQFF.

The V call is TRBV18, the J call TRBJ1-4; 11 bases align to TRBD1. Germline values: CDR1 KGHSH, CDR2 LQKENI. CDR3 size: 16 residues. J gave up 8 bases and V 3 bases, and 8 bases lay outside the gene matches. In nucleotides, the CDR3 is TGTGCCAGCTCACCGGGACAGGGGGGTCAGCGAGAAAAACTGTTTTTT. Its translation: CASSPGQGGQREKLFF.

The chain carries TRBV29-1 and TRBJ1-1; D not certain. Trimming took 7 bases from V and 11 from J, leaving 20 bases between them. CDR1 and CDR2 (germline): SQVTM, ANQGSEA. CDR3 length equals 12 residues. The CDR3 is CSATRTSFLAFF. DNA for the CDR3: TGCAGCGCGACGAGGACCTCATTCCTGGCTTTCTTT. The full variable domain, in which reference TRBV29-1 and TRBJ1-1 provide the parts outside the CDR3, is SAVISQKPSRDICQRGTSLTIQCQVDSQVTMMFWYRQQPGQSLTLIATANQGSEATYESGFVIDKFPISRPNLTFSTLTVSNMSPEDSSIYLCSATRTSFLAFFGQGTRLTVV.

The chain employs TRBV29-1 and TRBJ2-5, with D uncertain. V lost 1 base, J lost 6 bases, and 9 bases lay in between. In germline, CDR1 is SQVTM, CDR2 ANQGSEA. This CDR3 is built from 12 residues. CDR3 region: CSVEGTMKTQYF. CDR3 in DNA: TGCAGCGTTGAAGGAACGATGAAGACCCAGTACTTC. The complete variable domain, with remaining parts taken from reference TRBV29-1 and TRBJ2-5, reads SAVISQKPSRDICQRGTSLTIQCQVDSQVTMMFWYRQQPGQSLTLIATANQGSEATYESGFVIDKFPISRPNLTFSTLTVSNMSPEDSSIYLCSVEGTMKTQYFGPGTRLLVL.

This rearrangement joins TRBV19 to TRBJ2-2, with D possibly called TRBD1 or TRBD2 (5 bases each). The CDR3 covers 16 residues. Germline V CDR1 and CDR2: LNHDA, SQIVND (reference sequence). The V end lost 8 bases, the J end lost 1 base, and 17 bases lay between the germline ends. DNA of the CDR3: TGTGCCAGTGGGGATTGGGGGAGAGGGAACACCGGGGAGCTGTTTTTT. Translated, it gives CASGDWGRGNTGELFF. Drawing the rest from reference TRBV19 and TRBJ2-2, the complete variable domain is DGGITQSPKYLFRKEGQNVTLSCEQNLNHDAMYWYRQDPGQGLRLIYYSQIVNDFQKGDIAEGYSVSREKKESFPLTVTSAQKNPTAFYLCASGDWGRGNTGELFFGEGSRLTVL.

This clone was observed a single time. This chain links TRBV5-4 with TRBJ2-5; D not resolved. CDR3 size: 13 residues. Trimming removed 3 bases from V and 5 bases from J, with 11 bases in between. Germline V CDR1 and CDR2: SGHNT, YYREEE (reference sequence). The CDR3 sequence is CASSSLMGETQYF. Written as DNA, the CDR3 is TGTGCCAGCAGCTCCCTTATGGGGGAGACCCAGTACTTC.

The chain recombines TRBV5-4 with TRBJ2-3; D gene uncertain. This CDR3 region has 13 residues. Trimming removed 5 bases from V and 0 bases from J, with 7 bases in between. The germline gives CDR1 SGHNT, CDR2 YYREEE (reference sequence). The CDR3, as DNA: TGTGCCAGCAGTCCACCTAGCACAGATACGCAGTATTTT. Translated, it gives CASSPPSTDTQYF.

This clone was seen a few times. The J gene is TRBJ2-1, the V gene TRBV11-2, with D unclear. Trimming took 1 base from V and 8 from J, leaving 9 bases between them. Germline CDR1 and CDR2: SGHAT and FQNNGV. The CDR3 runs 13 residues. In nucleotides, the CDR3 is TGTGCCAGCAGCTTAGTTGGCCCCGATGAGCAGTTCTTC. Its protein product is CASSLVGPDEQFF.

The V and J genes are TRBV7-6 and TRBJ1-2, with 7 positions matching TRBD1. CDR1 is SGHVS, CDR2 FNYEAQ, per germline. V trimming: 4 bases; J trimming: 4 bases; junction bases outside the gene matches: 9. The CDR3 consists of 15 residues. CDR3 in DNA: TGTGCCAGCAGCTCCGGAGGGACAGACCTCTATGGCTACACCTTC. This encodes CASSSGGTDLYGYTF.

V and J are TRBV14 and TRBJ1-4; 10 bases match TRBD1. Trimming at V came to 3 bases and at J to 0 bases, leaving 4 bases not matched to a gene. The CDR3 has 17 amino acids. Germline CDR1 and CDR2: SGHDN and FVKESK. The CDR3 loop reads CASSHGGTGATNEKLFF. CDR3 DNA sequence: TGTGCCAGCAGCCATGGCGGGACAGGGGCAACTAATGAAAAACTGTTTTTT.

In DNA form, the CDR3 reads TGCGCCAGCAGTGACGGGGGCACAGATACGCAGTATTTT. Protein product: CASSDGGTDTQYF. The chain is built from TRBV10-1 and TRBJ2-3; a possible D gene is TRBD2 (5 bases). CDR3 size: 13 residues. V lost 3 bases, J lost 1 base, and 5 bases lay in between. The germline V gene encodes CDR1 WNHNN and CDR2 SYGVQD (reference sequence).

This chain joins TRBV7-6 and TRBJ1-5, with TRBD1 as a possible D gene (5 bases). Looked up from germline, CDR1 is SGHVS and CDR2 is FNYEAQ. There are 15 residues in the CDR3. V lost 0 bases, J lost 4 bases, and 10 bases lay in between. CDR3 sequence (DNA): TGTGCCAGCAGCTTAGCTGGCCAGGGAAATCAGCCCCAGCATTTT. It yields the protein CASSLAGQGNQPQHF. The variable domain in full, completed from reference TRBV7-6 and TRBJ1-5, reads GAGVSQSPRYKVTKRGQDVALRCDPISGHVSLYWYRQALGQGPEFLTYFNYEAQQDKSGLPNDRFSAERPEGSISTLTIQRTEQRDSAMYRCASSLAGQGNQPQHFGDGTRLSIL.

This chain joins TRBV7-9 and TRBJ2-7; perhaps TRBD1 as D (5 bases). Germline CDR1 and CDR2: SEHNR and FQNEAQ (reference sequence). V lost 5 bases and J lost 0, with 17 bases in between. The CDR3 runs to 16 residues. DNA of the CDR3: TGTGCCAGCAGCCCCCCCCTGGGGCTTGACTCCTACGAGCAGTACTTC. Its protein is CASSPPLGLDSYEQYF.

The V gene is TRBV6-5, the J gene TRBJ1-2; D is unresolved. This CDR3 has 14 amino acids. Trimming left V 2 bases short and J 7 bases short, with 14 bases between. Germline lookup yields CDR1 MNHEY and CDR2 SVGAGI. This CDR3 reads CASSYAGGRAGYTF. Here the CDR3 DNA reads TGTGCCAGCAGTTACGCAGGTGGGAGGGCTGGCTACACCTTC.

The table lists this clone with a few counts. This chain joins TRBV27 and TRBJ1-6; TRBD1 agrees at 8 bases. Germline CDR1 reads MNHEY; CDR2 reads SMNVEV (reference sequence). The V and J ends lost 7 bases and 7 bases, in that order; junction bases with no gene match: 6. The CDR3 totals 14 residues. The CDR3 sequence is CASTPDRVNSPLHF. The CDR3 DNA reads as TGTGCCAGCACCCCGGACAGGGTGAATTCACCCCTCCACTTT.

The rearrangement joins TRBV2 to TRBJ1-4; a weak D match, TRBD1 (5 bases). In germline, CDR1 is SNHLY, CDR2 FYNNEI. This CDR3 is built from 16 residues. With 0 bases removed from V and 1 base from J, the gap between germline ends came to 9 bases. This CDR3 is CASSEALTGTNEKLFF. DNA for the CDR3: TGTGCCAGCAGTGAAGCCCTAACAGGAACTAATGAAAAACTGTTTTTT.

CDR3 in DNA: TGCGCCAGCAGCTTTAGGGGACTAGCGGGAGGGCCGAACACCGGGGAGCTGTTTTTT. Translated, it gives CASSFRGLAGGPNTGELFF. The rearrangement uses TRBV5-1 and TRBJ2-2, with 16 bases matching TRBD2. The CDR3 loop spans 19 amino acids. In germline, CDR1 is SGHRS, CDR2 YFSETQ. Germline trimming cut 2 bases from V and 0 bases from J; bases unmatched to any gene: 4.

The chain combines TRBV9 with TRBJ2-7, with 10 bases lining up with TRBD1. J was trimmed by 1 base and V by 3 bases; bases with no gene match: 4. The germline CDR1 and CDR2 sequences are SGDLS and YYNGEE. The CDR3 totals 15 residues. The CDR3 sequence is CASSARTGGSYEQYF. CDR3 nucleotide sequence: TGTGCCAGCAGCGCCCGGACAGGGGGGTCCTACGAGCAGTACTTC.

The chain combines TRBV5-7 with TRBJ1-1, with D possibly matching TRBD1 (6 bases). TRBV5-7 is noted as an ORF with a role that remains uncertain. V lost 0 bases to trimming and J lost 3 bases, with 12 bases between them. The CDR3 extends over 15 amino acids. CDR3 residues: CASSLAPGGDTEAFF. The CDR3 nucleotides are TGTGCCAGCAGCTTGGCTCCCGGGGGCGACACTGAAGCTTTCTTT.

The CDR3 nucleotides are TGTGCCAGCAGTTACGGGACAGGGGGCGGGGAGCAGTACTTC. It encodes CASSYGTGGGEQYF. This chain joins TRBV6-6 and TRBJ2-7, with TRBD1 matching over 12 bases. This CDR3 is 14 amino acids long. The germline gives CDR1 MNHNY, CDR2 SVGAGI (reference sequence). The V and J ends lost 2 bases and 7 bases, in that order; junction bases with no gene match: 3.

The chain employs TRBV5-1 and TRBJ2-1, with a tentative D call TRBD2 (6 bases). V shed 3 bases and J shed 6 bases, with 13 bases lying between them. The germline V gene has CDR1 SGHRS and CDR2 YFSETQ. This CDR3 comprises 14 residues. CDR3 coding DNA: TGCGCCAGCAGCTCCGGGACTTCGACCAATGAGCAGTTCTTC. This translates into CASSSGTSTNEQFF.